This TCR beta chain came from a study of response to subunit inactivated influenza vaccine. TCRdb reprocessed the RT-PCR reads with MiXCR, giving one entry per CDR3 protein. The sample carries 650,000 to 800,000 distinct CDR3 sequences, approximately 13% recorded once. This clonotype was recorded a few times. The CDR3 consists of 15 residues. Trimming cost V 2 bases and J 5 bases; bases outside gene matches: 7. Germline lookup yields CDR1 LGHNA and CDR2 YNFKEQ. This chain links TRBV4-2 with TRBJ2-5; TRBD1 aligns across 8 bases. Material: PBMCs from blood, obtained less than 15 days before vaccination. This clonotype originated in a man over 45 who received an inactivated influenza vaccine. This CDR3 reads CASSQNRGVWETQYF. DNA for the CDR3: TGTGCCAGCAGCCAAAACAGGGGGGTGTGGGAGACCCAGTACTTC.